This passage covers 27 T cell receptor beta chains from one sample sequenced in a study of blood T cell repertoires in COVID-19. TCRdb keeps only in-frame clones here, not all; method: immunoSEQ multiplex PCR. The sample lists around 260,000 clones, just over 90% seen once, with 2.2% in the top ten. What was sequenced was peripheral blood. These receptors were taken from a woman younger than 45 with COVID-19, enrolled during active disease.

This rearrangement joins TRBV28 to TRBJ2-3; D is perhaps TRBD2 (5 bases). V lost 5 bases, J lost 0 bases, and 18 bases lay in between. There are 17 residues in the CDR3. Per the germline V gene, CDR1 is MDHEN and CDR2 is SYDVKM. CDR3 nucleotides: TGTGCCAGCAGTCCATACTCACTAGGAAGGAGCACAGATACGCAGTATTTT. Amino acids: CASSPYSLGRSTDTQYF.

This clone showed up just once. V is TRBV7-9 and J is TRBJ2-7, with TRBD2 identical over 14 bases. This CDR3 contains 17 residues. Germline assignment: CDR1 SEHNR and CDR2 FQNEAQ (reference sequence). V dropped 5 bases and J dropped 0; count of bases not matched to a gene: 6. The CDR3 loop is CASSPGTSGRSSYEQYF. The DNA of the CDR3 is TGTGCCAGCAGCCCCGGGACTAGCGGGAGAAGCTCCTACGAGCAGTACTTC.

The chain links TRBV11-2 to TRBJ2-7; D might be TRBD2 (6 bases). The V end lost 5 bases, the J end lost 3 bases, and 11 bases lay between the germline ends. This CDR3 has 13 amino acids. Germline CDR1 reads SGHAT; CDR2 reads FQNNGV. CDR3 bases: TGTGCCAGCAGCGCCGGGACTGACTACGAGCAGTACTTC. This gives the protein CASSAGTDYEQYF.

The genes are TRBV19 and TRBJ2-2, with a possible D match to TRBD1 (5 bases). Germline assignment: CDR1 LNHDA and CDR2 SQIVND (reference sequence). The germline V and J ends were trimmed by 1 base and 5 bases, with 11 bases remaining between them. This CDR3 comprises 15 residues. CDR3 nucleotides: TGTGCCAGTAGTATAGGTTCAGGGTCGACCGGGGAGCTGTTTTTT. This codes for CASSIGSGSTGELFF.

J is TRBJ1-2 and V is TRBV21-1. TRBV21-1 is flagged as a pseudogene. CDR3 length: 15 residues. The CDR3 DNA sequence: TGTGCCAGCAGCAAAGGGCGGCACCCTAACTATGGCTACACCTTC. This codes for CASSKGRHPNYGYTF.

The chain uses TRBV19 and TRBJ2-5; 8 bases align to TRBD1. The CDR3 runs 16 residues. Per germline, CDR1 LNHDA and CDR2 SQIVND (reference sequence). Trimming at V came to 5 bases and at J to 1 base, leaving 9 bases not matched to a gene. CDR3 in amino acids: CASSQDRGWGQETQYF. CDR3 in DNA: TGTGCCAGTAGTCAAGACAGGGGATGGGGCCAAGAGACCCAGTACTTC.

The CDR3 bases are TGTGCCAGCTCACGCCTGGAGCTCTACGAGCAGTACTTC. Translated, it gives CASSRLELYEQYF. V gene TRBV18 combines with J gene TRBJ2-7; D unclear. The CDR3 covers 13 residues. The germline gives CDR1 KGHSH, CDR2 LQKENI. Trimming shortened V by 4 bases and J by 3 bases, and 10 bases separated the two germline ends.

The CDR3 DNA follows: TGTGCCTGGAGTGGCGGACTCTCGGAGACCCAGTACTTC. Residues: CAWSGGLSETQYF. The V gene is TRBV30, the J gene TRBJ2-5, with a tentative D call TRBD2 (5 bases). Germline-derived CDR1 and CDR2 are GTSNPN and SVGIG (reference sequence). This CDR3 has 13 amino acids. The V end lost 1 base, the J end lost 5 bases, and 11 bases lay between the germline ends.

This clone was detected only once. The CDR3 reads CASSHPTRKPGEQYF. The CDR3 DNA reads as TGTGCCAGCAGTCACCCGACTCGCAAACCTGGGGAGCAGTACTTC. The chain carries TRBV11-2 and TRBJ2-7; D unclear. Germline values: CDR1 SGHAT, CDR2 FQNNGV. Trimming pared 6 bases from V and 7 bases from J, leaving 22 bases between. CDR3 length: 15 residues.

This chain connects TRBV11-3 to TRBJ2-5, with 9 bases lining up with TRBD1. J gave up 1 base and V 5 bases, and 11 bases lay outside the gene matches. The CDR3 contains 17 residues. Germline lookup yields CDR1 SGHNT and CDR2 YENEEA. The chain's CDR3 is CASSLDRGLGGQETQYF. For the CDR3, the DNA is TGTGCCAGCAGCCTGGACAGGGGATTAGGTGGCCAAGAGACCCAGTACTTC.

The chain joins TRBV13 to TRBJ2-4; 10 bases match TRBD2. Trimming at V came to 6 bases and at J to 8 bases, leaving 7 bases not matched to a gene. CDR3 length: 14 residues. In germline, CDR1 is PRHDT, CDR2 FYEKMQ (reference sequence). The CDR3 DNA follows: TGTGCCAGCAGTCAAGGAGCGGGAGGGGACATTCAGTACTTC. Protein: CASSQGAGGDIQYF.

This chain links TRBV20-1 with TRBJ1-5, with 8 bases lining up with TRBD1. Trimming removed 6 bases from V and 0 bases from J; junction bases left unmatched: 13. CDR3 length: 17 amino acids. The germline V gene has CDR1 DFQATT and CDR2 SNEGSKA (reference sequence). CDR3 sequence: CSASGQGSSNSNQPQHF. CDR3 DNA: TGCAGTGCGAGTGGACAGGGATCCTCAAATAGCAATCAGCCCCAGCATTTT.

V and J are TRBV7-9 and TRBJ1-4; the D is unclear. The CDR3 sequence is 13 residues long. V lost 5 bases and J 6 bases, leaving 10 bases between the germline ends. Germline V lookup: CDR1 SEHNR, CDR2 FQNEAQ (reference sequence). In DNA, the CDR3 is TGTGCCAGCAGCAAGACGAGGGATGAAAAACTGTTTTTT. Translated: CASSKTRDEKLFF.

In the case of this clone: The sample carries other DNA sequences with the same CDR3. The chain couples TRBV5-1 to TRBJ1-2; possibly TRBD1 for D (6 bases). This CDR3 is built from 13 residues. Per the germline V gene, CDR1 is SGHRS and CDR2 is YFSETQ. V was shortened by 4 bases and J by 1 base, with 8 bases between the two germline ends. The CDR3 DNA is TGCGCCAGCAGCCCGGACAGTAACTATGGCTACACCTTC. It translates to CASSPDSNYGYTF.

This clone was found many times. The sample has other DNA sequences that encode this CDR3 too. This chain uses TRBV7-9 with TRBJ2-5; the D gene is possibly TRBD1 (7 bases). Trimming cost V 4 bases and J 5 bases, with 14 bases left between them. This CDR3 contains 14 residues. The germline gives CDR1 SEHNR, CDR2 FQNEAQ (reference sequence). Here the CDR3 reads CASSSRTGGETQYF. The DNA for the CDR3 is TGTGCCAGCAGCTCCCGGACAGGAGGGGAGACCCAGTACTTC.

The chain combines TRBV29-1 with TRBJ1-1, with 7 bases identical to TRBD1. Losses at the gene ends were 6 bases for V and 4 bases for J; bases not matched to a gene: 8. This CDR3 is built from 13 residues. In germline, CDR1 is SQVTM, CDR2 ANQGSEA. Here the CDR3 DNA reads TGCAGCGTCGCTAACAGGGGAGCCACTGAAGCTTTCTTT. Residues: CSVANRGATEAFF.

The V and J genes are TRBV11-2 and TRBJ1-2; D is perhaps TRBD1 (5 bases). The V end lost 5 bases, the J end lost 5 bases, and 9 bases lay between the germline ends. This CDR3 contains 12 residues. Germline CDR1 SGHAT, CDR2 FQNNGV. The CDR3 here is CASSHGQYGYTF. In nucleotides, the CDR3 is TGTGCCAGCAGCCATGGACAATATGGCTACACCTTC. Using reference TRBV11-2 and TRBJ1-2 for the parts outside the CDR3, the full variable domain is EAGVAQSPRYKIIEKRQSVAFWCNPISGHATLYWYQQILGQGPKLLIQFQNNGVVDDSQLPKDRFSAERLKGVDSTLKIQPAKLEDSAVYLCASSHGQYGYTFGSGTRLTVV.

As for this clone: This same CDR3 is encoded by further DNA sequences in the sample. V gene TRBV20-1 combines with J gene TRBJ2-7, with D possibly TRBD2 on 6 matching bases. Trimming cost V 5 bases and J 2 bases, with 7 bases left between them. Germline V gives CDR1 DFQATT, CDR2 SNEGSKA (reference sequence). The CDR3 has 11 amino acids. CDR3 nucleotide sequence: TGCAGTGCTCGGGGGACCTACGAGCAGTACTTC. This codes for CSARGTYEQYF.

The chain uses TRBV4-1 and TRBJ2-1; TRBD2 matches at 8 bases. CDR3 length: 15 residues. Per germline, CDR1 MGHRA and CDR2 YSYEKL. With V trimmed by 0 bases and J by 6 bases, 4 bases remained unmatched. CDR3 sequence: CASSQDPGTSNEQFF. The CDR3 nucleotides are TGCGCCAGCAGCCAAGATCCCGGGACTAGCAATGAGCAGTTCTTC.

The chain couples TRBV29-1 to TRBJ1-4; 7 nucleotides align to TRBD1. In germline, CDR1 is SQVTM, CDR2 ANQGSEA. Trimming at V came to 3 bases and at J to 6 bases, leaving 10 bases not matched to a gene. The CDR3 spans 15 residues. The CDR3: CSVEVGGGEDEKLFF. The CDR3 nucleotides read TGCAGCGTTGAGGTCGGAGGGGGCGAAGATGAAAAACTGTTTTTT. The entire variable domain, with the rest obtained from reference TRBV29-1 and TRBJ1-4, is as follows: SAVISQKPSRDICQRGTSLTIQCQVDSQVTMMFWYRQQPGQSLTLIATANQGSEATYESGFVIDKFPISRPNLTFSTLTVSNMSPEDSSIYLCSVEVGGGEDEKLFFGSGTQLSVL.

The chain has TRBV6-5 and TRBJ1-2, with D possibly TRBD1 on 5 matching bases. Trimming stripped 2 bases from V and 7 bases from J, with 11 bases between. The CDR3 is 13 residues long. Germline V gene data show CDR1 as MNHEY and CDR2 as SVGAGI. The CDR3 DNA follows: TGTGCCAGCAGTTACACCGCTAGGGGTGGCTACACCTTC. Encoded protein: CASSYTARGGYTF.

Points on this clone: Other DNA sequences in this specimen translate into the identical CDR3. This chain connects TRBV5-1 to TRBJ2-7; TRBD1 agrees at 9 bases. Germline V gene data show CDR1 as SGHRS and CDR2 as YFSETQ. The CDR3 covers 14 residues. J lost 2 bases, V lost 3 bases, and 3 bases had no gene match. CDR3 bases: TGCGCCAGCAGCTCGGGACAGGGCGCCTACGAGCAGTACTTC. Amino acids: CASSSGQGAYEQYF.

This sequence joins TRBV6-5 and TRBJ2-7; 10 positions agree with TRBD2. This CDR3 is built from 13 residues. V dropped 10 bases and J dropped 1; count of bases not matched to a gene: 4. In germline, CDR1 is MNHEY, CDR2 SVGAGI. The DNA of the CDR3 is TGTGCCACCCGGACTAGCGGTTCCTACGAGCAGTACTTC. As protein: CATRTSGSYEQYF.

The CDR3 nucleotides are TGTGCCAGTAGTGAAGAGACAGGCCAGCGCACTGAAGCTTTCTTT. As protein: CASSEETGQRTEAFF. J is TRBJ1-1 and V is TRBV19; D possibly corresponds to TRBD1 (6 bases). CDR3 length: 15 amino acids. The germline CDR1 and CDR2 sequences are LNHDA and SQIVND (reference sequence). Trimming pared 5 bases from V and 4 bases from J, leaving 17 bases between.

In the case of this clone: The sample has other DNA sequences that encode this CDR3 too. The chain links TRBV5-1 to TRBJ2-2; possible D gene TRBD1, 5 bases. The length of the CDR3 is 14 residues. Trimming took off 4 bases at V and 1 base at J, with 8 bases between the two ends. Germline V gene sequence: CDR1 SGHRS, CDR2 YFSETQ. The DNA for the CDR3 is TGCGCCAGCAGCCTCGGACAGAACACCGGGGAGCTGTTTTTT. Translation: CASSLGQNTGELFF.

Here the CDR3 reads CASSQSRLSYEQYF. As DNA, the CDR3 is TGTGCCAGCAGCCAATCACGACTATCCTACGAGCAGTACTTC. This sequence joins TRBV16 and TRBJ2-7, with D maybe TRBD2 (5 bases). The V end lost 0 bases, the J end lost 1 base, and 7 bases lay between the germline ends. Germline assignment: CDR1 KGHSY and CDR2 FQNENV. The CDR3 length is 14 residues.

The rearrangement uses TRBV27 and TRBJ2-3, with 7 nucleotides matching TRBD2. CDR1 and CDR2 (germline): MNHEY, SMNVEV (reference sequence). V gave up 6 bases and J gave up 1 base; unmatched junction bases: 7. The CDR3 totals 15 residues. CDR3 sequence: CASRRPLAGTDTQYF. CDR3 DNA: TGTGCCAGCAGACGGCCGCTAGCGGGCACAGATACGCAGTATTTT.